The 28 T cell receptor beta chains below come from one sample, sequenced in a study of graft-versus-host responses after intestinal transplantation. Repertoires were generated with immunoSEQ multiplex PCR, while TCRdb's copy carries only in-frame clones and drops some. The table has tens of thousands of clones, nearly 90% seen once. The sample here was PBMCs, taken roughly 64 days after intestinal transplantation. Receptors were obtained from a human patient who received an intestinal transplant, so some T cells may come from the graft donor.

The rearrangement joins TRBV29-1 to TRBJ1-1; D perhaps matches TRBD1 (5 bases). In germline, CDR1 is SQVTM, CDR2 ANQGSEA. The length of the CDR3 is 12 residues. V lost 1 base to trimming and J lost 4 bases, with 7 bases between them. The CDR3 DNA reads TGCAGCGTTGAAGTTCAGGGCACTGAAGCTTTCTTT. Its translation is CSVEVQGTEAFF.

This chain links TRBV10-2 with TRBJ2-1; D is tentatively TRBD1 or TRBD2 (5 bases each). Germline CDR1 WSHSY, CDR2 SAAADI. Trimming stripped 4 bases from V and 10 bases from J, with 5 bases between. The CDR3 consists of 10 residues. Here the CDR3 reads CASSGGEQFF. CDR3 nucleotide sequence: TGCGCCAGCAGTGGGGGGGAGCAGTTCTTC.

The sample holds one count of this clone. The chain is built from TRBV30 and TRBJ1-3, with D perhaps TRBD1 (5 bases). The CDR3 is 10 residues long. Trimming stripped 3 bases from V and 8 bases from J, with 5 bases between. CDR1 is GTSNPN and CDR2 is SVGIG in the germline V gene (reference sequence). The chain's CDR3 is CAWRGDTIYF. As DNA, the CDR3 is TGTGCCTGGAGGGGGGACACCATATATTTT.

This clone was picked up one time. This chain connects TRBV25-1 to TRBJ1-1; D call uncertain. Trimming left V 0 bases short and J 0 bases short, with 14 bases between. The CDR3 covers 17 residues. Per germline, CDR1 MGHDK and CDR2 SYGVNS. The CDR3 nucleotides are TGTGCCAGCAGTGAATACCGTATTGAGTTCATGAACACTGAAGCTTTCTTT. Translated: CASSEYRIEFMNTEAFF.

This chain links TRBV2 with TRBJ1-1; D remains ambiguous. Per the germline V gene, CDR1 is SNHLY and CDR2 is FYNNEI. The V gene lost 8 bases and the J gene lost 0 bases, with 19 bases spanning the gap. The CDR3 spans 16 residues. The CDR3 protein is CASGRSHNPLNTEAFF. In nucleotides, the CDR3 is TGTGCCAGCGGCCGTTCTCACAATCCTTTGAACACTGAAGCTTTCTTT.

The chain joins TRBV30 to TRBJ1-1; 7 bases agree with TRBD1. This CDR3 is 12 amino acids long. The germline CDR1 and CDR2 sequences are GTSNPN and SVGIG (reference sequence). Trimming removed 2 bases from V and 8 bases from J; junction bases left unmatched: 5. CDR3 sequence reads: CAWSLDRVEAFF. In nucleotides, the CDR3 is TGTGCCTGGAGTTTAGACAGGGTAGAAGCTTTCTTT.

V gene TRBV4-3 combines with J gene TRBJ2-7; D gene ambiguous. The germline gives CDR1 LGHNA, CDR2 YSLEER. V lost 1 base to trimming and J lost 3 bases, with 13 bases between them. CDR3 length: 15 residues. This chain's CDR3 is CASSQGAYTNYEQYF. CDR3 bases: TGCGCCAGCAGCCAAGGCGCCTATACAAACTACGAGCAGTACTTC.

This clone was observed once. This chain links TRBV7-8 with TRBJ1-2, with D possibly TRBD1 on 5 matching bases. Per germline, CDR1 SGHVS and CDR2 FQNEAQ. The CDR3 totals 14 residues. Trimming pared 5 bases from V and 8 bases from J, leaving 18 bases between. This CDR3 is CASSTQGPFEGYTF. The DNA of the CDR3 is TGTGCCAGCAGCACCCAGGGCCCCTTTGAGGGCTACACCTTC.

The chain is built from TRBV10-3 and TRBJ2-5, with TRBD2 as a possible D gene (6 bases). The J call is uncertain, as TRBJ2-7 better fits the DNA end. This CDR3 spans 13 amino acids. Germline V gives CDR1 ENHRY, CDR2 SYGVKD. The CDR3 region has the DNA TGTGCCATCAGGGGATTTAGGAGGGACGAGCAGTACTTC. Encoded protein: CAIRGFRRDEQYF.

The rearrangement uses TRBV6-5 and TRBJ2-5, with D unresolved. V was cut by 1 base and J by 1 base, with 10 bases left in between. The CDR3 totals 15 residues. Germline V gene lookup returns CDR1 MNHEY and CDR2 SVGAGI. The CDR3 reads CASSYWSETQETQYF. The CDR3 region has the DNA TGTGCCAGCAGTTACTGGTCGGAAACCCAAGAGACCCAGTACTTC.

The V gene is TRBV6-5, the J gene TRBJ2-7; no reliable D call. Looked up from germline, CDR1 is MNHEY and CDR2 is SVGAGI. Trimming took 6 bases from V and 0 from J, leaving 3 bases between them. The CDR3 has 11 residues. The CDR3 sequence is CASRDSYEQYF. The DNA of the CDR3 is TGTGCCAGCAGGGACTCCTACGAGCAGTACTTC.

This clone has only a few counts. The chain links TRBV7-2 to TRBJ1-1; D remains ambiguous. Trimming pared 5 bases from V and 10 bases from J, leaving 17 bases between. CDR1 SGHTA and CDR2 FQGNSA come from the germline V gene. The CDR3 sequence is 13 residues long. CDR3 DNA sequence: TGTGCCAGCAGCCAATCCTTATCAGTCAGAGCTTTCTTT. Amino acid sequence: CASSQSLSVRAFF.

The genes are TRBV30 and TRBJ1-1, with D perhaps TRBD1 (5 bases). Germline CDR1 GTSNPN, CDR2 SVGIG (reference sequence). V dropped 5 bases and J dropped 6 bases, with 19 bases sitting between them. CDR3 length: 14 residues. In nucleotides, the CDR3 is TGTGCCTGGGGATATGCAGGGAGGAAGGCTGAAGCTTTCTTT. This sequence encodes CAWGYAGRKAEAFF.

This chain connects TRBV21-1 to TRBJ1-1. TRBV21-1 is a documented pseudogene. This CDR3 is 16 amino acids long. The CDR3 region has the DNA TGTGCCAGCAGCAAACAAAATACGGGCTTAGACACTGAAGCTTTCTTT. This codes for CASSKQNTGLDTEAFF.

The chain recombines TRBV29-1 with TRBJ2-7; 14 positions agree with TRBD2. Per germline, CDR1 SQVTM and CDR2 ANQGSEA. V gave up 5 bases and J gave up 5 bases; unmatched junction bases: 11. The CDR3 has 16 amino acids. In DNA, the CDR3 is TGCAGCGTTAGACTAGCGGGGGGGTTTGACGGGAACGAGCAGTACTTC. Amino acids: CSVRLAGGFDGNEQYF.

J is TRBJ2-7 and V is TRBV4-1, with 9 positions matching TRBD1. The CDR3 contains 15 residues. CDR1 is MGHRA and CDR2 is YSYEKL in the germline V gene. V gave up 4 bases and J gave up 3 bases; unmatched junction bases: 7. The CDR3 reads CASSPVTTGGYEQYF. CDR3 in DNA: TGCGCCAGCAGCCCCGTTACGACAGGGGGCTACGAGCAGTACTTC.

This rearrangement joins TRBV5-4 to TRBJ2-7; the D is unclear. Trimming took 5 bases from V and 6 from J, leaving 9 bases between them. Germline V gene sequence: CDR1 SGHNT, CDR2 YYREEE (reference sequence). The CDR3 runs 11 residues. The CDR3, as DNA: TGTGCCAGCAGTAACATCCCCGAGCAGTACTTC. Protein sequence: CASSNIPEQYF.

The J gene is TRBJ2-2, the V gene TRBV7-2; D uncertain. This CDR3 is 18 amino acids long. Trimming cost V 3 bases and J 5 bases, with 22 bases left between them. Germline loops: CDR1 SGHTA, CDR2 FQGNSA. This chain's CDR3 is CASSFQAARSGSTGELFF. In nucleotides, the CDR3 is TGTGCCAGCAGCTTTCAGGCGGCGAGGTCAGGTTCGACCGGGGAGCTGTTTTTT.

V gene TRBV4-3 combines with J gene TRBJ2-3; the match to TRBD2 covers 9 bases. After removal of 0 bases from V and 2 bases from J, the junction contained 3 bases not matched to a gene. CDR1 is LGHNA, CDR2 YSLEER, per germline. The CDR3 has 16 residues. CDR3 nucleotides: TGCGCCAGCAGCCAAGATAGCGGGGGAACCACAGATACGCAGTATTTT. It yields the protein CASSQDSGGTTDTQYF.

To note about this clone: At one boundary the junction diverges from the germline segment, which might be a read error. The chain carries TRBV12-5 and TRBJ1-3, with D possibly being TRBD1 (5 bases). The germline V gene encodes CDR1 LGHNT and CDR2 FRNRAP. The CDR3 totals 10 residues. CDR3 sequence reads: CASGLGDLDF. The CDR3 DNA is TGTGCTAGTGGTTTGGGGGACTTAGATTTT.

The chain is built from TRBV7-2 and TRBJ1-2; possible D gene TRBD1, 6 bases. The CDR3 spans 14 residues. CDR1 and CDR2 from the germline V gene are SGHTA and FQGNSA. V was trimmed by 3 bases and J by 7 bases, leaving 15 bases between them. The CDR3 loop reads CASSLGTLFSGYTF. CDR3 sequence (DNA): TGTGCCAGCAGCTTGGGGACATTATTCTCTGGCTACACCTTC.

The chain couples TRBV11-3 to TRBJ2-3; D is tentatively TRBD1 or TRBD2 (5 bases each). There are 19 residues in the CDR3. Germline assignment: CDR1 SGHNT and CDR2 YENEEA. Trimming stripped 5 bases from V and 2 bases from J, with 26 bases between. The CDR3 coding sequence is TGTGCCAGCAGCGGGCCGGGACCGTCAATGGTTACTTCCACAGATACGCAGTATTTT. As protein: CASSGPGPSMVTSTDTQYF.

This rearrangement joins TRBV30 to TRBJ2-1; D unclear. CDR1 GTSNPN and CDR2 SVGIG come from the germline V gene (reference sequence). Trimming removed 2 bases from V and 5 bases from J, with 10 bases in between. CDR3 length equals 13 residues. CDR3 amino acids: CAWSPVPNNEQFF. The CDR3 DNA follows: TGTGCCTGGAGTCCGGTCCCAAACAATGAGCAGTTCTTC.

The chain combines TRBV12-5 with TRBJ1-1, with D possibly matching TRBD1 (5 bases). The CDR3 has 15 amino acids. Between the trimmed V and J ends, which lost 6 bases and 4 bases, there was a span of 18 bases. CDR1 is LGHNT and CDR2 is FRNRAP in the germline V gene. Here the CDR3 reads CASGLYIRDRTEAFF. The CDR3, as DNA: TGTGCTAGTGGGTTATATATCAGGGATCGCACTGAAGCTTTCTTT.

The CDR3 DNA reads TGCGCCAGCAGCTTGGTCCAAGAGACCCAGTACTTC. Residues: CASSLVQETQYF. This rearrangement joins TRBV5-1 to TRBJ2-5; D unresolved. This CDR3 spans 12 amino acids. Deletions cut 0 bases from V and 1 base from J, with 1 base between. Germline V gene sequence: CDR1 SGHRS, CDR2 YFSETQ.

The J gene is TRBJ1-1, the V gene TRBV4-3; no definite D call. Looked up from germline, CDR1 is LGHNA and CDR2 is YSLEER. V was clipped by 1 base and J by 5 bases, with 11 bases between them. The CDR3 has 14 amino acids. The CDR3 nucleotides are TGCGCCAGCAGCCAAGGATGGGCTAAGACTGAAGCTTTCTTT. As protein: CASSQGWAKTEAFF.

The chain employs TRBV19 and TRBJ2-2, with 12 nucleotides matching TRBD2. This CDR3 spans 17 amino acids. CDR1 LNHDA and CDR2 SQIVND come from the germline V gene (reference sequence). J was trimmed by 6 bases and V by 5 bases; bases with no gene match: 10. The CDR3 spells CASSPEGTSGWSGELFF. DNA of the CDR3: TGTGCCAGTAGTCCGGAGGGGACTAGCGGGTGGTCCGGGGAGCTGTTTTTT.

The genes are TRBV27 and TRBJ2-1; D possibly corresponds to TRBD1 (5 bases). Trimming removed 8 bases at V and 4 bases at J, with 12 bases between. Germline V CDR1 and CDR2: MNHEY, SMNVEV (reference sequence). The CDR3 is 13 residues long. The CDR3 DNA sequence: TGTGCCAGCGGGTCGACAGCATACAATGAGCAGTTCTTC. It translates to CASGSTAYNEQFF.